These 12 T cell receptor beta chains share one sample of origin, sequenced in a study of blood T cells in healthy people across ages. Sample-barcoded 5' priming and a J-beta primer mix drove a second PCR of roughly 6 to 12 cycles. One entry per CDR3 protein results from TCRdb running MiXCR on the 5' RACE reads. This sample yields around 2 million distinct CDR3 sequences, of which about two fifths are seen a single time; about 23% belongs to the top ten. The sample consisted of blood. Receptors originate from a human donor in good health.

Points on this clonotype: The junction departs from the called germline gene at one end, perhaps through a read error. The chain recombines TRBV24-1 with TRBJ2-1; 9 bases fit TRBD2. This CDR3 is 18 amino acids long. Germline V gene lookup returns CDR1 KGHDR and CDR2 SFDVKD. CDR3 amino acids: CAASAHGGRLAALNEQFF. The CDR3 coding sequence is TGTGCCGCCAGTGCTCATGGGGGTCGACTAGCGGCTCTAAATGAGCAGTTCTTC.

The rearrangement links TRBV7-8 to TRBJ2-7; TRBD1 is a possible D gene (5 bases). Per the germline V gene, CDR1 is SGHVS and CDR2 is FQNEAQ. V lost 2 bases to trimming and J lost 6 bases, with 14 bases between them. The length of the CDR3 is 14 residues. The CDR3 loop is CASSLSRGSREQYF. The CDR3 DNA sequence: TGTGCCAGCAGCTTATCAAGGGGCAGCCGCGAGCAGTACTTC.

There are many counts of this clonotype. A junction boundary mismatches the germline segment, possibly from a read error. J is TRBJ2-3 and V is TRBV5-1; D remains ambiguous. This CDR3 contains 13 residues. Germline CDR1 is SGHRS and CDR2 is YFSETQ. Written as DNA, the CDR3 is TGTGCCAGCAGCCCAGGACCCACAGATACGCAGTATTTT. Translated: CASSPGPTDTQYF.

The J gene is TRBJ2-7, the V gene TRBV28; possibly TRBD2 for D (5 bases). This CDR3 has 14 residues. V lost 4 bases, J lost 5 bases, and 15 bases lay in between. Germline V CDR1 and CDR2: MDHEN, SYDVKM. The CDR3 DNA reads as TGTGCCAGCAGTTCCTGGACTGATCTTAACGAGCAGTACTTC. Its protein product is CASSSWTDLNEQYF.

This sequence joins TRBV4-3 and TRBJ1-3; TRBD1 aligns across 9 bases. The junction had 10 bases not matched to a gene; V was cut back by 0 bases and J by 4 bases. This CDR3 contains 18 residues. The V gene's germline CDR1 is LGHNA and CDR2 YSLEER. CDR3 region: CASSQDWGQGIVGNTIYF. CDR3 nucleotide sequence: TGCGCCAGCAGCCAAGATTGGGGACAGGGAATCGTGGGAAACACCATATATTTT.

The chain is built from TRBV7-9 and TRBJ1-2; 7 nucleotides match TRBD1. The length of the CDR3 is 13 residues. The J segment lost 6 bases and the V segment lost 3 bases, leaving 4 bases of the junction unmatched. Germline loops: CDR1 SEHNR, CDR2 FQNEAQ (reference sequence). CDR3 in DNA: TGTGCCAGCAGCTTCGAACAGGGGAATGGCTACACCTTC. It is translated as CASSFEQGNGYTF.

This clonotype came up a few times. V gene TRBV4-3 combines with J gene TRBJ1-1; D is undetermined. The V end lost 0 bases, the J end lost 4 bases, and 21 bases lay between the germline ends. The germline V gene has CDR1 LGHNA and CDR2 YSLEER. The CDR3 contains 18 residues. The CDR3 loop is CASSQDVVRGTERTEAFF. In DNA, the CDR3 is TGCGCCAGCAGCCAAGATGTCGTGCGGGGAACGGAGCGCACTGAAGCTTTCTTT.

This clonotype was observed a handful of times. The V gene is TRBV19, the J gene TRBJ2-7; D remains ambiguous. The V gene lost 4 bases and the J gene lost 3 bases, with 10 bases spanning the gap. Germline V gene sequence: CDR1 LNHDA, CDR2 SQIVND (reference sequence). CDR3 length: 13 amino acids. CDR3 amino acids: CASSTSAYYEQYF. The CDR3 bases are TGTGCCAGTAGTACCTCCGCTTACTACGAGCAGTACTTC.

This chain uses TRBV3-1 with TRBJ2-6, with D possibly being TRBD1 or TRBD2 (5 bases each). Germline CDR1 and CDR2: LGHDT and YNNKEL (reference sequence). CDR3 length: 20 residues. Trimming stripped 3 bases from V and 0 bases from J, with 21 bases between. The CDR3 sequence is CASSQSPGRVSPSGANVLTF. CDR3 in DNA: TGTGCCAGCAGCCAGTCCCCGGGGCGGGTTAGCCCCTCTGGGGCCAACGTCCTGACTTTC.

A word on this clonotype: A much larger clone differs from this one at a single base, so this may be a read error. The rearrangement uses TRBV20-1 and TRBJ2-7; 7 bases are a match to TRBD2. The length of the CDR3 is 11 residues. The V segment lost 6 bases and the J segment 4 bases; nucleotides outside the gene matches: 3. Germline CDR1 DFQATT, CDR2 SNEGSKA (reference sequence). The CDR3 DNA sequence: TGCAGTGCCCCTAGCGGTTACGAGCAGTACTTC. It specifies CSAPSGYEQYF.

About this clonotype itself: At one end, the junction sequence differs from germline, possibly due to a read error. The chain has TRBV9 and TRBJ2-1, with TRBD2 matching over 8 bases. Germline-derived CDR1 and CDR2 are SGDLS and YYNGEE. The CDR3 contains 18 residues. CDR3 protein: CVSSDPRGPGGFYNEQFF. In nucleotides, the CDR3 is TGTGTCAGCAGCGATCCGAGAGGACCGGGGGGGTTCTACAATGAGCAGTTCTTC.

This clonotype has more than one count but fewer than ten. The rearrangement uses TRBV9 and TRBJ2-7; 8 bases match TRBD2. V was pared by 3 bases and J by 2 bases, with 10 bases of the junction left unmatched. Per germline, CDR1 SGDLS and CDR2 YYNGEE. This CDR3 contains 16 residues. CDR3 bases: TGTGCCAGCAGCGCAGGCGTGGATAGCGGGACCTACGAGCAGTACTTC. This codes for CASSAGVDSGTYEQYF.